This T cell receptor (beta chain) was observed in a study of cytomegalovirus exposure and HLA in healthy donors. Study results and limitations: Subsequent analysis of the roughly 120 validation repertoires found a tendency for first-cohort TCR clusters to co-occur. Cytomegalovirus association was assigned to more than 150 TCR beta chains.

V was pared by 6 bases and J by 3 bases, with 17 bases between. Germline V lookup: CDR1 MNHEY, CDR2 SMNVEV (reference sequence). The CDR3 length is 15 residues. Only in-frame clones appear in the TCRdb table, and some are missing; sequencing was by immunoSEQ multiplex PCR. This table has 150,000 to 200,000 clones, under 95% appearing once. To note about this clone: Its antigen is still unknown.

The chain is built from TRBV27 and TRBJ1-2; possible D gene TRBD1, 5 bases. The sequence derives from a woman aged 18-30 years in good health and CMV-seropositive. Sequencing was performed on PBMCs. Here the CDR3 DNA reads TGTGCCAGCAGACCAGGGTTCTCGGATTACTATGGCTACACCTTC. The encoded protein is CASRPGFSDYYGYTF.